A single sample gave rise to the 24 T cell receptor beta chains below, sequenced in a study of identical twins. TCRdb used MiXCR to reprocess the 5' RACE reads, holding one entry per CDR3 protein. The table lists 500,000 to 600,000 distinct CDR3 sequences, approximately 22% of them singletons, with about 0.91% in the top ten. These data also formed part of another study, on T cells expressing NK-cell markers.

Sequencing used CD4+ T cells sorted from blood. Receptor source: a young woman in good health.

V gene TRBV10-3 combines with J gene TRBJ2-7; D remains unclear. The CDR3 runs 15 residues. Germline-derived CDR1 and CDR2 are ENHRY and SYGVKD. Trimming left V 6 bases short and J 8 bases short, with 23 bases between. Written as DNA, the CDR3 is TGTGCCATCAGCGACCCAGTACAAGTACTGCAGAAGCAGTACTTC. This encodes CAISDPVQVLQKQYF.

The rearrangement uses TRBV10-3 and TRBJ2-7; the D gene is possibly TRBD1 (6 bases). This CDR3 spans 14 amino acids. The V end was cut by 6 bases, the J end by 0 bases, with 12 bases between. Looked up from germline, CDR1 is ENHRY and CDR2 is SYGVKD. The CDR3 DNA reads TGTGCCATCAGAGGGGACAAGAGCTCCTACGAGCAGTACTTC. Translated: CAIRGDKSSYEQYF.

There are a few counts of this clonotype. CDR3 sequence: CASSWRVGVDYGYTF. Written as DNA, the CDR3 is TGTGCCAGCAGCTGGCGTGTGGGAGTTGACTATGGCTACACCTTC. The gene calls are TRBV7-8 and TRBJ1-2; D remains ambiguous. This CDR3 region has 15 residues. Germline V lookup: CDR1 SGHVS, CDR2 FQNEAQ. V gave up 4 bases and J gave up 3 bases, with 15 bases separating them.

This clonotype showed up just a few times. The rearrangement joins TRBV18 to TRBJ2-2, with D possibly matching TRBD1 (5 bases). Germline V CDR1 and CDR2: KGHSH, LQKENI. This CDR3 is built from 15 residues. V lost 3 bases and J 4 bases, leaving 12 bases between the germline ends. CDR3 sequence (DNA): TGTGCCAGCTCACCCCAAGACAGTTTCACCGGGGAGCTGTTTTTT. It codes for CASSPQDSFTGELFF. The complete variable domain, with remaining parts taken from reference TRBV18 and TRBJ2-2, reads NAGVMQNPRHLVRRRGQEARLRCSPMKGHSHVYWYRQLPEEGLKFMVYLQKENIIDESGMPKERFSAEFPKEGPSILRIQQVVRGDSAAYFCASSPQDSFTGELFFGEGSRLTVL.

This clonotype was observed a few times. The chain uses TRBV20-1 and TRBJ2-2; a weak D match, TRBD2 (5 bases). This CDR3 is built from 14 residues. Trimming removed 3 bases at V and 4 bases at J, with 12 bases between. CDR1 is DFQATT, CDR2 SNEGSKA, per germline (reference sequence). CDR3 sequence (DNA): TGCAGTGCTAGGAGGGCACTCCTCACCGGGGAGCTGTTTTTT. Protein product: CSARRALLTGELFF.

This sequence joins TRBV15 and TRBJ2-7; D might be TRBD2 (7 bases). Trimming left V 4 bases short and J 2 bases short, with 15 bases between. From germline, CDR1 is LNHNV and CDR2 YYDKDF (reference sequence). The CDR3 consists of 15 residues. CDR3: CATSKGGAGAYEQYF. The CDR3 DNA follows: TGTGCCACCAGCAAGGGGGGGGCAGGGGCCTACGAGCAGTACTTC.

This clonotype occurred a few times. This chain joins TRBV6-1 and TRBJ2-2; D is undetermined. Looked up from germline, CDR1 is MNHNS and CDR2 is SASEGT. With 5 bases removed from V and 8 bases from J, the gap between germline ends came to 15 bases. CDR3 size: 14 residues. This CDR3 reads CASSLYKGPGELFF. The CDR3 nucleotides read TGTGCCAGCAGTCTATATAAGGGCCCGGGGGAGCTGTTTTTT.

This clonotype showed up just a few times. The rearrangement uses TRBV29-1 and TRBJ2-5; D not resolved. V was shortened by 2 bases and J by 4 bases, with 14 bases between the two germline ends. Germline CDR1 and CDR2: SQVTM and ANQGSEA. The CDR3 contains 14 residues. CDR3 DNA: TGCAGCGTTGAAAACTTGGGCGCATTAGAGACCCAGTACTTC. Translation: CSVENLGALETQYF.

The sample holds a few counts of this clonotype. The chain has TRBV12-3 or TRBV12-4 and TRBJ2-1; either TRBD1 or TRBD2 may fit D (5 bases each). This CDR3 contains 13 residues. The V end lost 2 bases, the J end lost 8 bases, and 10 bases lay between the germline ends. CDR3: CASSLLGTHEQFF. The CDR3 DNA follows: TGTGCCAGCAGTTTACTAGGGACCCATGAGCAGTTCTTC.

This clonotype was observed a few times. This chain connects TRBV19 to TRBJ2-2, with a weak D call TRBD2 (6 bases). V was pared by 6 bases and J by 4 bases, with 15 bases between. The CDR3 runs to 15 residues. Germline CDR1 LNHDA, CDR2 SQIVND (reference sequence). The CDR3 sequence is CASRWGLTFTGELFF. CDR3 nucleotide sequence: TGTGCCAGTAGGTGGGGACTGACTTTCACCGGGGAGCTGTTTTTT.

The genes are TRBV24-1 and TRBJ2-2, with 8 bases identical to TRBD1. The CDR3 length is 16 residues. In germline, CDR1 is KGHDR, CDR2 SFDVKD. Trimming took 4 bases from V and 6 from J; bases not matched to a gene: 9. CDR3 protein: CATSDPRTGSAGELFF. For the CDR3, the DNA is TGTGCCACCAGTGACCCCCGGACAGGGTCGGCCGGGGAGCTGTTTTTT.

V usage is TRBV20-1 and J usage is TRBJ1-4; the D gene is possibly TRBD1 (5 bases). Trimming left V 1 base short and J 8 bases short, with 17 bases between. The CDR3 totals 15 residues. Germline CDR1 is DFQATT and CDR2 is SNEGSKA (reference sequence). The CDR3 loop reads CSARGQRWGGEKLFF. CDR3 nucleotides: TGCAGTGCTAGAGGACAGCGGTGGGGAGGAGAAAAACTGTTTTTT.

V gene TRBV12-3 or TRBV12-4 combines with J gene TRBJ1-3; 8 bases fit TRBD1. Unmatched junction bases numbered 9, after V lost 6 bases and J lost 2 bases. The CDR3 is made up of 16 amino acids. The CDR3 loop is CASRLRRTGPGNTIYF. The DNA of the CDR3 is TGTGCCAGCAGGCTCCGACGGACAGGGCCTGGAAACACCATATATTTT.

The table lists this clonotype with many counts. The CDR3 is CASSSGGGPRANNEQFF. In DNA, the CDR3 is TGTGCCAGCAGCTCCGGTGGGGGACCGCGAGCCAACAATGAGCAGTTCTTC. The V call is TRBV11-2, the J call TRBJ2-1; the D gene could be TRBD1 or TRBD2 (5 bases each). The CDR3 sequence is 17 residues long. Germline lookup yields CDR1 SGHAT and CDR2 FQNNGV. The germline V and J ends were trimmed by 4 bases and 5 bases, with 21 bases remaining between them.

The rearrangement links TRBV10-2 to TRBJ2-4; D might be TRBD2 (7 bases). Germline V gives CDR1 WSHSY, CDR2 SAAADI. The CDR3 runs to 16 residues. The germline V and J ends were trimmed by 6 bases and 8 bases, with 23 bases remaining between them. The CDR3 loop reads CASRERGRVRRDIQYF. CDR3 DNA: TGCGCCAGCAGGGAGAGGGGGAGGGTTAGACGGGACATTCAGTACTTC.

Ten or more counts support this clonotype. The chain uses TRBV12-3 or TRBV12-4 and TRBJ1-2; D is uncertain. Trimming removed 7 bases at V and 4 bases at J, with 7 bases between. This CDR3 contains 11 residues. CDR3 nucleotides: TGTGCCAGCACCGATGGCTATGGCTACACCTTC. It specifies CASTDGYGYTF.

This clonotype was picked up a small number of times. The rearrangement joins TRBV19 to TRBJ2-6; TRBD1 matches 8 bases. The CDR3 runs 17 residues. V trimming: 6 bases; J trimming: 1 base; junction bases outside the gene matches: 8. CDR1 is LNHDA, CDR2 SQIVND, per germline (reference sequence). CDR3 amino acids: CASRPGTGVSGANVLTF. Written as DNA, the CDR3 is TGTGCCAGTAGACCCGGGACAGGAGTTTCTGGGGCCAACGTCCTGACTTTC.

The sample holds a few counts of this clonotype. The chain links TRBV20-1 to TRBJ2-5, with TRBD1 matching over 9 bases. CDR1 DFQATT and CDR2 SNEGSKA come from the germline V gene (reference sequence). CDR3 length: 12 residues. Trimming at V came to 6 bases and at J to 5 bases, leaving 4 bases not matched to a gene. CDR3 DNA sequence: TGCAGTGCGGGACAGGGCGGGGAGACCCAGTACTTC. Residues: CSAGQGGETQYF.

This rearrangement joins TRBV24-1 to TRBJ2-1, with 9 bases identical to TRBD2. Germline V gene sequence: CDR1 KGHDR, CDR2 SFDVKD. This CDR3 spans 16 amino acids. V lost 5 bases to trimming and J lost 0 bases; unmatched junction nucleotides: 4. The CDR3 region has the DNA TGTGCCACCAGTGCCAATAGCGGGAGCTCCTACAATGAGCAGTTCTTC. Its protein product is CATSANSGSSYNEQFF.

DNA for the CDR3: TGCGCCAGCAGCCAAGAAAAGGCCTTGGCCGCCGAGCAGTTCTTC. It translates to CASSQEKALAAEQFF. This chain joins TRBV4-3 and TRBJ2-1, with D unclear. From germline, CDR1 is LGHNA and CDR2 YSLEER. The germline V and J ends were trimmed by 0 bases and 10 bases, with 16 bases remaining between them. The CDR3 loop spans 15 amino acids.

The gene calls are TRBV18 and TRBJ1-1; unclear D gene. Germline CDR1 reads KGHSH; CDR2 reads LQKENI. V lost 1 base and J lost 1, with 10 bases in between. CDR3 length: 15 residues. This CDR3 is CASSPRALRNTEAFF. The CDR3 DNA follows: TGTGCCAGCTCACCACGGGCCCTAAGGAACACTGAAGCTTTCTTT.

This clonotype was seen only a few times. The V call is TRBV29-1, the J call TRBJ2-3; TRBD2 matches at 8 bases. V dropped 5 bases and J dropped 2; count of bases not matched to a gene: 6. The germline gives CDR1 SQVTM, CDR2 ANQGSEA. The CDR3 has 14 residues. CDR3 residues: CSVILAVDTDTQYF. The CDR3 region has the DNA TGCAGCGTTATACTAGCGGTTGACACAGATACGCAGTATTTT.

This clonotype has more than one count but fewer than ten. The chain carries TRBV12-3 or TRBV12-4 and TRBJ1-1; the D gene is possibly TRBD1 (5 bases). Trimming took off 1 base at V and 6 bases at J, with 12 bases between the two ends. The CDR3 contains 14 residues. Here the CDR3 DNA reads TGTGCCAGCAGTTTAGTACCCGGGGACCCTGAAGCTTTCTTT. This encodes CASSLVPGDPEAFF.

This clonotype was found a few times. The rearrangement joins TRBV9 to TRBJ2-7; no definite D call. V lost 0 bases, J lost 0 bases, and 10 bases lay in between. CDR1 SGDLS and CDR2 YYNGEE come from the germline V gene. The CDR3 is 15 amino acids. CDR3 sequence reads: CASSVDPGSSYEQYF. For the CDR3, the DNA is TGTGCCAGCAGCGTAGATCCGGGTAGCTCCTACGAGCAGTACTTC.